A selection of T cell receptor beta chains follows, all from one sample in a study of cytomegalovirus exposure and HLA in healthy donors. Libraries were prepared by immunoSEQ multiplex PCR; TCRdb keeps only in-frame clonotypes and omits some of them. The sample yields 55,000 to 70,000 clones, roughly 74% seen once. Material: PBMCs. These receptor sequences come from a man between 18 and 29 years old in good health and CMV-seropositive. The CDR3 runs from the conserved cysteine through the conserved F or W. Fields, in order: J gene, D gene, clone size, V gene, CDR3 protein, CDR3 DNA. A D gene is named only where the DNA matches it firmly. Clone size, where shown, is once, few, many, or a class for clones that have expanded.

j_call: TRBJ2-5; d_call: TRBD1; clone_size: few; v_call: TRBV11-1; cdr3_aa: CASSPTTGGEETQYF; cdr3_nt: TGTGCCAGCAGCCCGACGACAGGGGGCGAAGAGACCCAGTACTTC
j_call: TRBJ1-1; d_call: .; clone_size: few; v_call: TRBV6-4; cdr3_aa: CASSERGRTEAFF; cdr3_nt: TGTGCCAGCAGTGAACGAGGAAGGACTGAAGCTTTCTTT
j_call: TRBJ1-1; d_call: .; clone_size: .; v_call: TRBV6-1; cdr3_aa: CASSRGRTEAFF; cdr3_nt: TGTGCCAGCAGCAGGGGACGGACTGAAGCTTTCTTT
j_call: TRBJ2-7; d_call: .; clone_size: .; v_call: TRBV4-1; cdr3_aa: CASSPSAQNSYEQYF; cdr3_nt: TGCGCCAGCAGCCCAAGCGCCCAGAACTCCTACGAGCAGTACTTC
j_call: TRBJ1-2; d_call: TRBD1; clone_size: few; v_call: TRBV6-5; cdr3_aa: CASSSPGQFYGYTF; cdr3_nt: TGTGCCAGCAGTTCTCCGGGACAGTTCTATGGCTACACCTTC
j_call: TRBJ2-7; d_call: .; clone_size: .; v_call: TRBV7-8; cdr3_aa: CASSLGGGGEQYF; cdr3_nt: TGTGCCAGCAGCTTAGGGGGAGGGGGCGAGCAGTACTTC
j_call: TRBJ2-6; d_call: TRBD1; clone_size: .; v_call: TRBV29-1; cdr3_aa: CSVGGQGAAGANVLTF; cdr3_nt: TGCAGCGTGGGGGGACAGGGGGCTGCTGGGGCCAACGTCCTGACTTTC
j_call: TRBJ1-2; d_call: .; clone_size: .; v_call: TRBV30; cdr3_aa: CAWSPGRGYGYTF; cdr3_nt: TGTGCCTGGTCCCCCGGGAGGGGCTATGGCTACACCTTC
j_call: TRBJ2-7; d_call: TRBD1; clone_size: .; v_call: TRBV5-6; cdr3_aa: CASSLGGQSYEQYF; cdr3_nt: TGTGCCAGCAGCTTGGGGGGACAGAGCTACGAGCAGTACTTC
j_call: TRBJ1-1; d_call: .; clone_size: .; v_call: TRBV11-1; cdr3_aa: CASSLGPGMNTEAFF; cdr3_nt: TGTGCCAGCAGCTTAGGGCCAGGGATGAACACTGAAGCTTTCTTT
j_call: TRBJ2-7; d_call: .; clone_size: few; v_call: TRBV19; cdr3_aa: CASSPPLGDSHF; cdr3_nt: TGTGCCAGTAGTCCCCCGCTCGGGGACTCCCACTTC
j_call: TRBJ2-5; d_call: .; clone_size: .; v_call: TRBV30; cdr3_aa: CAWSVQQETQYF; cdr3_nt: TGTGCCTGGAGTGTACAGCAAGAGACCCAGTACTTC
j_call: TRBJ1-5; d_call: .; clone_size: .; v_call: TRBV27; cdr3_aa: CASSLYRDSNQPQHF; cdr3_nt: TGTGCCAGCAGTCTCTACAGGGATAGCAATCAGCCCCAGCATTTT
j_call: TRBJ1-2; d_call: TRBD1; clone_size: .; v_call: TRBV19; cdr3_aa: CASRRDRSFYGYTF; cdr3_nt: TGTGCCAGTAGAAGGGACAGGTCCTTCTATGGCTACACCTTC
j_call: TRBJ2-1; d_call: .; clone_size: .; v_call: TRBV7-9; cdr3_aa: CASSTQAGFLNEQFF; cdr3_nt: TGTGCCAGCAGCACCCAAGCCGGGTTCCTGAATGAGCAGTTCTTC
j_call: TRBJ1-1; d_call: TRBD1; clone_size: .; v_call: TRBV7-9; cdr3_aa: CASSPWTGEDTEAFF; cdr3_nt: TGTGCCAGCAGCCCCTGGACAGGGGAGGACACTGAAGCTTTCTTT
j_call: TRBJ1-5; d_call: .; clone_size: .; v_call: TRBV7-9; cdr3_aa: CASSSTSGYEQPQHF; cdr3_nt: TGTGCCAGCAGCTCTACCTCAGGGTATGAACAGCCCCAGCATTTT
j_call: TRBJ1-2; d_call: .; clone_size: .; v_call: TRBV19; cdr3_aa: CASSLQDYGYTF; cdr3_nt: TGTGCCAGTAGTTTACAGGACTATGGCTACACCTTC
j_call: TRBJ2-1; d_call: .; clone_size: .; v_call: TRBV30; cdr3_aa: CAWSLTPGEQFF; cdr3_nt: TGTGCCTGGAGCCTAACTCCGGGAGAGCAGTTCTTC
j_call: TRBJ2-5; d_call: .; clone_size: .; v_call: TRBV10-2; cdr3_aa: CASSERDSSRTQYF; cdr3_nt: TGCGCCAGCAGTGAGCGGGACTCGTCGAGGACCCAGTACTTC
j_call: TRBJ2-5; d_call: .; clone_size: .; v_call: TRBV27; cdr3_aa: CASSSGSGYQETQYF; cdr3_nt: TGTGCCAGCAGTTCGGGGAGCGGGTACCAAGAGACCCAGTACTTC
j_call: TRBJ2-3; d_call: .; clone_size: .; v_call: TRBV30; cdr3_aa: CAWRAGTLSTDTQYF; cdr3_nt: TGTGCCTGGAGGGCCGGGACTCTTAGCACAGATACGCAGTATTTT
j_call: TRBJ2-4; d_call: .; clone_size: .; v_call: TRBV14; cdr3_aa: CASSQDTDSLYF; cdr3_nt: TGTGCCAGCAGCCAAGATACGGACTCCTTGTACTTC
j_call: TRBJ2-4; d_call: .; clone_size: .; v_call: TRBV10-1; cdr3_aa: CASSESPGDIQYF; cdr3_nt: TGCGCCAGCAGTGAGTCCCCGGGGGACATTCAGTACTTC
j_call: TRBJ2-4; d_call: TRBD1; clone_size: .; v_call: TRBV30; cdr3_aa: CAWAFGTGAAKNIQYF; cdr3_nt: TGTGCCTGGGCTTTCGGGACAGGGGCTGCCAAAAACATTCAGTACTTC
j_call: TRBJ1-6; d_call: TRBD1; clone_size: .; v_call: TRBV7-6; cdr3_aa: CASSPRDRDHSPLHF; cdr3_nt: TGTGCCAGCAGCCCTAGGGACAGGGATCATTCACCCCTCCACTTT
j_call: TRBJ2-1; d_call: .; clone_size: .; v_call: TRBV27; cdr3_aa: CASSLSHNEQFF; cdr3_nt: TGTGCCAGCAGTCTTAGCCACAATGAGCAGTTCTTC
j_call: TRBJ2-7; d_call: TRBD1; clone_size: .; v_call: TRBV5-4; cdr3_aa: CASSWRDRREQYF; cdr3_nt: TGTGCCAGCAGCTGGAGGGACAGGCGCGAGCAGTACTTC
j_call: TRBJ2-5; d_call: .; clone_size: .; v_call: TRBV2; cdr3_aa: CASSERETRVGETQYF; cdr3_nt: TGTGCCAGCAGTGAAAGAGAGACTAGGGTAGGGGAGACCCAGTACTTC
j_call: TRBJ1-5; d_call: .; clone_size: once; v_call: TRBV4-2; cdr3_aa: CASSHSGVGLGQPQHF; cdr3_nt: TGTGCCAGCAGCCACTCGGGGGTAGGACTTGGTCAGCCCCAGCATTTT
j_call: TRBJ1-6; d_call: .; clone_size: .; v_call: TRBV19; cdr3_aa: CASSGGLSSLHF; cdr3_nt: TGTGCCAGTAGTGGAGGACTGAGTTCCCTCCACTTT
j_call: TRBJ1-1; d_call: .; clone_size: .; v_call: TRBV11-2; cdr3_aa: CASSLKNTEAFF; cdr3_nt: TGTGCCAGCAGCCTTAAGAACACTGAAGCTTTCTTT
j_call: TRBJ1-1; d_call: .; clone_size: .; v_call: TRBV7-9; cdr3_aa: CASSTTENTEAFF; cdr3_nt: TGTGCCAGCAGCACGACAGAGAACACTGAAGCTTTCTTT
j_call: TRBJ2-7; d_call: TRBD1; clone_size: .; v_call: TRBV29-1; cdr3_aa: CSAKGQAIYEQYF; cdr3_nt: TGCAGCGCCAAGGGACAGGCCATCTACGAGCAGTACTTC
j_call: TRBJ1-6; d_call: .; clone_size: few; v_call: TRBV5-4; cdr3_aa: CASSLQGNSPLHF; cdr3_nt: TGTGCCAGCAGCTTGCAGGGTAATTCACCCCTCCACTTT
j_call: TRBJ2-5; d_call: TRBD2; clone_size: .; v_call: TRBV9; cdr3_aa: CASSVSMRGRLAGHYQETQYF; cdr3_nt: TGTGCCAGCAGCGTGTCAATGCGGGGCAGACTAGCGGGACACTACCAAGAGACCCAGTACTTC
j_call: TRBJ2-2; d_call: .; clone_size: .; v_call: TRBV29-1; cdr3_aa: CSVYPTGPTGELFF; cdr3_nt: TGCAGCGTTTACCCTACAGGACCTACCGGGGAGCTGTTTTTT
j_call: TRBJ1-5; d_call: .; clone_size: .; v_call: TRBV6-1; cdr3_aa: CASSETRSQPQHF; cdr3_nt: TGTGCCAGCAGTGAAACGAGGAGTCAGCCCCAGCATTTT
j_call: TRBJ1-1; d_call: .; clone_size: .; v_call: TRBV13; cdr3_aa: CASSLAGTEAFF; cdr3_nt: TGTGCCAGCAGCTTAGCAGGAACTGAAGCTTTCTTT
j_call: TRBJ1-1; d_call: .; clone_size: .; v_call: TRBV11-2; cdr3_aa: CASSPGHSGTEAFF; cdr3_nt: TGTGCCAGCAGCCCTGGACACTCGGGCACTGAAGCTTTCTTT
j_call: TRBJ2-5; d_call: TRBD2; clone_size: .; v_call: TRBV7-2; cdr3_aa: CASSPSGRGETQYF; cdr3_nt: TGTGCCAGCAGCCCTAGCGGGAGGGGGGAGACCCAGTACTTC
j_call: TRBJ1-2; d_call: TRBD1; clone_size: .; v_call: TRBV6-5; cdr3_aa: CASSGRGLSYGYTF; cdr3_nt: TGTGCCAGCAGTGGCAGGGGGCTCAGCTATGGCTACACCTTC
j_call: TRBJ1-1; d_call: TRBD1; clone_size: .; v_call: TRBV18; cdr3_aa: CASSPVEGGSNEAFF; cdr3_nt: TGTGCCAGCTCCCCAGTGGAAGGGGGCTCGAATGAAGCTTTCTTT
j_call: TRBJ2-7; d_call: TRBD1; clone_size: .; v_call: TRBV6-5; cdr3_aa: CASSYSRAGGHEQYF; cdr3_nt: TGTGCCAGCAGTTACTCTCGTGCAGGGGGCCACGAGCAGTACTTC
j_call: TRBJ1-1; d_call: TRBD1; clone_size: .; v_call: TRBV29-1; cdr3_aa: CSATTGRVAEAFF; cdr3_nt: TGCAGCGCGACGACAGGGCGGGTAGCTGAAGCTTTCTTT
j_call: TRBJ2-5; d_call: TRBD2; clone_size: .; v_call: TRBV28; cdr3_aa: CASKGLAGQETQYF; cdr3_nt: TGTGCCAGCAAGGGACTAGCGGGGCAAGAGACCCAGTACTTC
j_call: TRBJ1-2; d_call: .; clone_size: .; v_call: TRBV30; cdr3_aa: CAWSRAGGYTF; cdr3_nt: TGTGCCTGGAGCAGGGCAGGCGGCTACACCTTC
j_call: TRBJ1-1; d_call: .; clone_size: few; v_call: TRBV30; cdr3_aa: CAWSVTGSNTEAFF; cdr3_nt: TGTGCCTGGAGCGTTACAGGTTCCAACACTGAAGCTTTCTTT
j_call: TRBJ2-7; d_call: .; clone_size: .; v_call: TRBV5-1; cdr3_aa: CASSLTYEQYF; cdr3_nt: TGCGCCAGCAGCTTGACATACGAGCAGTACTTC
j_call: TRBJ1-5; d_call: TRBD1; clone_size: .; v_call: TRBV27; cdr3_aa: CASSFTGTGGQPQHF; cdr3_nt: TGTGCCAGCAGTTTCACCGGGACAGGGGGCCAGCCCCAGCATTTT
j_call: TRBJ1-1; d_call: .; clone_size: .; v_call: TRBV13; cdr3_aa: CASSSHGGGTEAFF; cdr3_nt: TGTGCCAGCAGCTCACACGGGGGGGGGACTGAAGCTTTCTTT
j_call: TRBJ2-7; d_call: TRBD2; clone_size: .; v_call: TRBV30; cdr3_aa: CAWSVGGVEQYF; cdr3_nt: TGTGCCTGGAGTGTGGGAGGGGTCGAGCAGTACTTC
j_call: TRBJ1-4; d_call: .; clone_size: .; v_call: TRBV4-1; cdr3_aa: CASSQGQLDLNEKLFF; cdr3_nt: TGCGCCAGCAGCCAAGGACAGCTCGACCTTAATGAAAAACTGTTTTTT